This T cell receptor (beta chain) was retrieved from a study of blood T cell repertoires in COVID-19. With 5 bases clipped from V and 7 bases from J, the junction kept 12 bases outside the gene matches. Germline V lookup: CDR1 SEHNR, CDR2 FQNEAQ (reference sequence). The CDR3 contains 16 residues. The method was immunoSEQ multiplex PCR; TCRdb's version includes in-frame clones alone and lacks a portion of them. The sample carries over 70,000 clones, roughly 85% recorded once. This TCR derives from a man between 60 and 70 years old with COVID-19, enrolled during active disease. The chain combines TRBV7-9 with TRBJ1-4; 8 bases match TRBD1. Source material: peripheral blood. The CDR3 loop reads CASSADKTGEGEKLFF. The CDR3 bases are TGTGCCAGCAGCGCCGATAAGACAGGGGAGGGTGAAAAACTGTTTTTT.